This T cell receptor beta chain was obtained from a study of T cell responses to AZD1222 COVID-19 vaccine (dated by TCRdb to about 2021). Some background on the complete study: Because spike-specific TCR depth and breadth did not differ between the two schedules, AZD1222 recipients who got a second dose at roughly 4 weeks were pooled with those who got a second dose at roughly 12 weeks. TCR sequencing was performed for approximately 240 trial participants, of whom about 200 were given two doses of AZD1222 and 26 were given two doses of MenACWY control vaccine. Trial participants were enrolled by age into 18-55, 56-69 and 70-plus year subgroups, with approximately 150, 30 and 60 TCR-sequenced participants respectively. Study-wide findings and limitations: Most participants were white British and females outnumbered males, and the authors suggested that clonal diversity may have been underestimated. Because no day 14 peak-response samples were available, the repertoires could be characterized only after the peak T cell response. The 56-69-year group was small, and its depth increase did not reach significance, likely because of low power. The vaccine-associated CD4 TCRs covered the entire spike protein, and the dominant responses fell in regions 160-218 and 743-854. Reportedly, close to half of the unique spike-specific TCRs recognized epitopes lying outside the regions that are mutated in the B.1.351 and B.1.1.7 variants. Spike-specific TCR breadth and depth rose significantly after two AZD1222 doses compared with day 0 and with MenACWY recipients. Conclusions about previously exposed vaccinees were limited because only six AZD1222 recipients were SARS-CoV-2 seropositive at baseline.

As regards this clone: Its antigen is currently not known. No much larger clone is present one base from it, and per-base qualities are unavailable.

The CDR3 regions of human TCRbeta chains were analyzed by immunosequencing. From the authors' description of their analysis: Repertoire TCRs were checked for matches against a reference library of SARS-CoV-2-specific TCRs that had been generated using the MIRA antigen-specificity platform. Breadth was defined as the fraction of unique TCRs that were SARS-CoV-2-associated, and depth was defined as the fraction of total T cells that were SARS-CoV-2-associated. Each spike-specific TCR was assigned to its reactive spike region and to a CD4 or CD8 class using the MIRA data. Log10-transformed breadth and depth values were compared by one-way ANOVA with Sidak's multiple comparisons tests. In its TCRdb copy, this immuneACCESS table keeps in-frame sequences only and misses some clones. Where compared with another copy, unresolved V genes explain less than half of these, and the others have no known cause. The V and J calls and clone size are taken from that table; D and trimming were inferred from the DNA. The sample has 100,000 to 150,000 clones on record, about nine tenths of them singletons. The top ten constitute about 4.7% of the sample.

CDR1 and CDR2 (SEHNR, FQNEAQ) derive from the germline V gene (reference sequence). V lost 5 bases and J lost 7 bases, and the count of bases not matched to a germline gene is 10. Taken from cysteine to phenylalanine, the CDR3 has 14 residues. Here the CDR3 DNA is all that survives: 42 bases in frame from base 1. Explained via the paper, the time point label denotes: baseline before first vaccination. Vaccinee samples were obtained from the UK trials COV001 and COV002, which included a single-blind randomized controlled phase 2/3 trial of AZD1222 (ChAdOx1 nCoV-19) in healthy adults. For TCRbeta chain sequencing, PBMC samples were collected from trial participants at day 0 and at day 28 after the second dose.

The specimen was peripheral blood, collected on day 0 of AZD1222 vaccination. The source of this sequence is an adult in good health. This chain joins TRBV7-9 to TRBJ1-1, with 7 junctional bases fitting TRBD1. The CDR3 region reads CASSAGQSHGEAFF. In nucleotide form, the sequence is TGTGCCAGCAGCGCGGGACAGAGCCATGGTGAAGCTTTCTTT.